The T cell receptor beta chain under discussion was sequenced for a study of T cell changes during pregnancy in multiple sclerosis. CDR1 and CDR2 from the germline V gene are KGHSH and LQKENI. The length of the CDR3 is 13 residues. V dropped 4 bases and J dropped 7 bases, with 10 bases sitting between them. Here immunoSEQ multiplex PCR was the method, and the copy in TCRdb shows in-frame clones only, minus some. The sample consists of almost 65,000 clones, about 90% of them appearing once. The receptor was isolated from a female donor with multiple sclerosis, enrolled in a pregnancy study. The V and J genes are TRBV18 and TRBJ1-4, with a possible D match to TRBD1 (5 bases). Sequenced material: peripheral blood, taken in the first trimester of pregnancy. CDR3 nucleotide sequence: TGTGCCAGCTCACAGGGGTACGGTGAAAAACTGTTTTTT. Its translation: CASSQGYGEKLFF.